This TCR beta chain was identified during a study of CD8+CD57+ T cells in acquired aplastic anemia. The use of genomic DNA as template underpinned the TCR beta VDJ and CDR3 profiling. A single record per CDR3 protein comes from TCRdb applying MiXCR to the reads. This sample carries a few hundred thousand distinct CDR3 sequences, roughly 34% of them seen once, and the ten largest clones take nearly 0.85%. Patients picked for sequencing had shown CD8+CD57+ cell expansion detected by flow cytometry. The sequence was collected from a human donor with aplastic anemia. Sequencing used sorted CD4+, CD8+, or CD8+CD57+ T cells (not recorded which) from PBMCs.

The CDR3 bases are TGTGCCTGGAGTCTAACCCCCCTCCCCAAACGGTACTTC. Protein sequence: CAWSLTPLPKRYF. This chain uses TRBV30 with TRBJ2-7, with D hard to call. Trimming left V 2 bases short and J 12 bases short, with 20 bases between. The CDR3 consists of 13 residues. Germline CDR1 reads GTSNPN; CDR2 reads SVGIG (reference sequence).